The TCR beta chain under discussion was sequenced for a study of T cells in localized non-small cell lung cancer. There are 16 residues in the CDR3. The V gene end was trimmed by 6 bases and the J gene end by 2 bases; junction bases not matched to a gene: 8. CDR1 and CDR2 from the germline V gene are MNHNY and SVGAGI (reference sequence). Sequencing was performed with immunoSEQ multiplex PCR; in TCRdb, only in-frame clones are kept and a portion is missing. This sample yields about 74,000 clones, of which 84% are seen a single time; 1.3% belongs to the top ten. Sequencing used peripheral blood, obtained before any cancer treatment. This clonotype originated in an older female donor with stage I lung adenocarcinoma. The chain couples TRBV6-6 to TRBJ2-5; TRBD2 agrees at 11 bases. The CDR3 DNA is TGTGCCAGCAGCAAGCGGCTAGCGGGGGGTCAAGAGACCCAGTACTTC. Its protein is CASSKRLAGGQETQYF.